What follows are 10 T cell receptor beta chains derived from one specimen sequenced in a study of T cells in Graves' hyperthyroidism and ophthalmopathy. RNA transcripts served as the template for amplifying TCR beta CDR3 regions. The TCR CDR3 first-round RT-PCR relied on the HTBI primer set. TCRdb re-called the multiplex PCR reads through MiXCR, storing one row per CDR3 protein. The sample shows around 430,000 distinct CDR3 sequences, 15% of them seen only once. The sample comprised blood. Receptor source: a woman aged 25 to 39 with Graves' hyperthyroidism.

This clonotype was detected many times. Here the CDR3 reads CATSEGQGINEQYF. The CDR3 coding sequence is TGCGCCACCTCGGAGGGACAGGGGATCAACGAGCAGTACTTC. The chain uses TRBV5-1 and TRBJ2-7, with TRBD1 identical over 10 bases. Per the germline V gene, CDR1 is SGHRS and CDR2 is YFSETQ. Unmatched junction bases numbered 11, after V lost 9 bases and J lost 5 bases. This CDR3 contains 14 residues.

This clonotype was found many times. The chain joins TRBV2 to TRBJ2-1; D remains ambiguous. The CDR3 runs 14 residues. The V end was cut by 6 bases, the J end by 4 bases, with 13 bases between. Germline CDR1 is SNHLY and CDR2 is FYNNEI. The CDR3 DNA follows: TGTGCCAGCAGCATAACGACTGTGTACAATGAGCAGTTCTTC. This codes for CASSITTVYNEQFF.

A few counts support this clonotype. The chain has TRBV27 and TRBJ1-1; D might be TRBD1 (5 bases). V was pared by 5 bases and J by 5 bases, with 15 bases between. The CDR3 has 14 amino acids. Germline V gene sequence: CDR1 MNHEY, CDR2 SMNVEV (reference sequence). As DNA, the CDR3 is TGTGCCAGCAGTATGAATCAGGGAAGGACTGAAGCTTTCTTT. Translating it yields CASSMNQGRTEAFF.

V is TRBV20-1 and J is TRBJ1-4; TRBD1 aligns across 7 bases. V shed 3 bases, J shed 8 bases, and the junction held 9 bases outside the gene matches. Germline lookup yields CDR1 DFQATT and CDR2 SNEGSKA (reference sequence). This CDR3 comprises 14 residues. The CDR3 sequence: CSASGRPQGEKLFF. Written as DNA, the CDR3 is TGCAGTGCTAGTGGCCGACCACAGGGGGAAAAACTGTTTTTT.

The chain has TRBV11-2 and TRBJ2-2, with TRBD1 as a possible D gene (6 bases). V lost 6 bases and J 0 bases, leaving 14 bases between the germline ends. The CDR3 is 16 residues long. Germline lookup yields CDR1 SGHAT and CDR2 FQNNGV. The CDR3 spells CASRRPGHPNTGELFF. In nucleotides, the CDR3 is TGTGCCAGCAGGCGACCGGGACACCCGAACACCGGGGAGCTGTTTTTT.

V gene TRBV15 combines with J gene TRBJ2-3; 7 bases align to TRBD2. CDR3 length equals 16 residues. V was clipped by 7 bases and J by 2 bases; unmatched bases: 12. The germline V gene encodes CDR1 LNHNV and CDR2 YYDKDF (reference sequence). The CDR3 DNA sequence: TGTGCCACCACCTTTCGCGGGAGCTCCTTCACAGATACGCAGTATTTT. It is translated as CATTFRGSSFTDTQYF.

V and J are TRBV10-2 and TRBJ2-1; TRBD2 matches 9 bases. The V and J ends lost 6 bases and 8 bases, in that order; junction bases with no gene match: 8. This CDR3 has 14 amino acids. Germline values: CDR1 WSHSY, CDR2 SAAADI. The CDR3 sequence is CASSGTSLFHEQFF. The CDR3, as DNA: TGCGCCAGCAGCGGGACTAGCCTTTTCCATGAGCAGTTCTTC.

In this sample, this clonotype turned up many times. CDR3 protein: CASSLVAGGPETQYF. The DNA of the CDR3 is TGTGCCAGCAGCTTAGTTGCGGGAGGGCCAGAGACCCAGTACTTC. V usage is TRBV7-9 and J usage is TRBJ2-5; 9 bases are shared with TRBD2. The CDR3 totals 15 residues. Germline V lookup: CDR1 SEHNR, CDR2 FQNEAQ (reference sequence). The trim removed 1 base at V and 4 bases at J, leaving 4 bases unmatched.

The sample holds a few counts of this clonotype. The V gene is TRBV5-1, the J gene TRBJ2-7; 8 bases line up with TRBD1. V was pared by 3 bases and J by 3 bases, with 8 bases of the junction left unmatched. CDR1 is SGHRS, CDR2 YFSETQ, per germline. The CDR3 consists of 15 residues. CDR3 coding DNA: TGCGCCAGCAGCTCCTGGACAGGGCCAGGCTACGAGCAGTACTTC. It yields the protein CASSSWTGPGYEQYF.

The chain joins TRBV10-3 to TRBJ2-2; D uncertain. The V end lost 0 bases, the J end lost 5 bases, and 10 bases lay between the germline ends. This CDR3 comprises 15 residues. Germline lookup yields CDR1 ENHRY and CDR2 SYGVKD. CDR3 coding DNA: TGTGCCATCAGTGAGTCGGGCTTAGGGACCGGGGAGCTGTTTTTT. Protein sequence: CAISESGLGTGELFF.